Below, one TCR beta chain is given with its context. The antigen remains unidentified. This CDR3 spans 13 amino acids. V was shortened by 5 bases and J by 6 bases, with 11 bases between the two germline ends. Germline-derived CDR1 and CDR2 are SGHVS and FQNEAQ. The sample comes from a study of shared clonotypes between healthy human individuals. Study-level results: Shared clonotypes across all four donors exceeded non-shared ones in generation probability.

Clones were read by immunoSEQ multiplex PCR, and TCRdb kept only the in-frame ones, dropping some. The sample includes 2 million to 3 million clones, 93% of them seen just once. The origin of this receptor is a young man in good health. Some clones in this sample may be carry-over from other donors' samples. This sequence joins TRBV7-8 and TRBJ2-1; D is perhaps TRBD2 (6 bases). The sample consisted of naive CD4+ T cells from PBMCs. Subset here: CD45RA+ positively selected. The CDR3 loop is CASSAGLLNEQFF. The CDR3 DNA is TGTGCCAGCAGCGCCGGACTACTCAATGAGCAGTTCTTC.